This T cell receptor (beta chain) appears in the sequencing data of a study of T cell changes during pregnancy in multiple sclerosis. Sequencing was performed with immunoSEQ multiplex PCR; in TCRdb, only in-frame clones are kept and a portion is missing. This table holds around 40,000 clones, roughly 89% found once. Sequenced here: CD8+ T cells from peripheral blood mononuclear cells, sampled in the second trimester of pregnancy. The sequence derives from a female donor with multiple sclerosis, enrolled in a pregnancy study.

The CDR3, as DNA: TGTGCCAGCAGCCTACACCCTACTAGCGGGATCGACTCCTACGAGCAGTACTTC. This gives the protein CASSLHPTSGIDSYEQYF. The V call is TRBV11-2, the J call TRBJ2-7; 10 nucleotides agree with TRBD2. Losses at the gene ends were 5 bases for V and 0 bases for J; bases not matched to a gene: 13. The CDR3 runs to 18 residues. Germline V gives CDR1 SGHAT, CDR2 FQNNGV.